This T cell receptor beta chain was retrieved from a study of cytomegalovirus exposure and HLA in healthy donors. Points from the study as a whole: No immune exposure information besides CMV serostatus was available. Later on, an analysis showed TCR association rates differing by HLA locus, with DRB1 the most and HLA-C the fewest.

Germline V gene sequence: CDR1 LNHDA, CDR2 SQIVND (reference sequence). This CDR3 contains 14 residues. The germline V and J ends were trimmed by 4 bases and 3 bases, with 9 bases remaining between them. The primer mix had 60 Vbeta and 13 Jbeta primers. This table comes from immunoSEQ multiplex PCR, and its TCRdb copy is limited to in-frame clones, with some not included. Among about 160,000 clones listed, roughly four fifths were seen once. Concerning this clone: Its specificity is not known.

The clonotype originates from a middle-aged woman in good health and CMV-seronegative. The chain joins TRBV19 to TRBJ1-4, with D hard to call. Sample: PBMCs. CDR3 in amino acids: CASSTSSANEKLFF. CDR3 sequence (DNA): TGTGCCAGTAGTACCTCCTCCGCTAATGAAAAACTGTTTTTT.